The 20 T cell receptor beta chains below all came from one sample that was sequenced in a study of CD8 T cells in ankylosing spondylitis. TCRdb analysed the 5' RACE reads with MiXCR anew, one entry per CDR3 protein. The repertoire holds around 250,000 distinct CDR3 sequences, with about 10% as singletons. Sequenced material: blood, either unsorted or a sorted T cell fraction (not recorded which). All receptors derive from a male donor with ankylosing spondylitis or in good health (not recorded which).

The chain carries TRBV5-1 and TRBJ2-3; D possibly uses TRBD1 or TRBD2 (6 bases each). The V end lost 0 bases, the J end lost 6 bases, and 14 bases lay between the germline ends. There are 15 residues in the CDR3. Germline lookup yields CDR1 SGHRS and CDR2 YFSETQ. The CDR3 nucleotides read TGCGCCAGCAGCTTGGCGGGGGCCTCGTTTGATACGCAGTATTTT. This encodes CASSLAGASFDTQYF.

This clonotype was recorded many times. This chain joins TRBV6-1 and TRBJ2-2; tentative D call: TRBD2 (6 bases). This CDR3 contains 15 residues. Germline V gene sequence: CDR1 MNHNS, CDR2 SASEGT. The V end lost 2 bases, the J end lost 1 base, and 8 bases lay between the germline ends. The CDR3 sequence: CASSELAWNTGELFF. The CDR3 DNA reads TGTGCCAGCAGTGAACTAGCGTGGAACACCGGGGAGCTGTTTTTT.

This clonotype was detected only a few times. V gene TRBV3-1 combines with J gene TRBJ1-3; D gene unclear. CDR1 and CDR2 from the germline V gene are LGHDT and YNNKEL (reference sequence). The CDR3 spans 14 residues. V lost 0 bases and J 1 base, leaving 4 bases between the germline ends. CDR3 loop: CASSQEWSGNTIYF. The CDR3 nucleotides are TGTGCCAGCAGCCAAGAATGGTCTGGAAACACCATATATTTT. Using reference TRBV3-1 and TRBJ1-3 for the parts outside the CDR3, the full variable domain is DTAVSQTPKYLVTQMGNDKSIKCEQNLGHDTMYWYKQDSKKFLKIMFSYNNKELIINETVPNRFSPKSPDKAHLNLHINSLELGDSAVYFCASSQEWSGNTIYFGEGSWLTVV.

This clonotype was detected a few times. The chain uses TRBV2 and TRBJ2-5, with a possible D match to TRBD2 (6 bases). CDR1 SNHLY and CDR2 FYNNEI come from the germline V gene. This CDR3 is 11 amino acids long. The germline V and J ends were trimmed by 9 bases and 5 bases, with 10 bases remaining between them. The CDR3: CARKEGETQYF. The DNA for the CDR3 is TGTGCCAGAAAGGAGGGGGAGACCCAGTACTTC. The full variable domain, its missing parts supplied by reference TRBV2 and TRBJ2-5, is EPEVTQTPSHQVTQMGQEVILRCVPISNHLYFYWYRQILGQKVEFLVSFYNNEISEKSEIFDDQFSVERPDGSNFTLKIRSTKLEDSAMYFCARKEGETQYFGPGTRLLVL.

This clonotype was observed at least ten times. CDR3 DNA: TGCGCCAGCAGCTTGGATTCCAGTAGCACAGATACGCAGTATTTT. This translates into CASSLDSSSTDTQYF. This chain uses TRBV5-1 with TRBJ2-3; D gene unclear. The CDR3 is 15 residues long. In germline, CDR1 is SGHRS, CDR2 YFSETQ. Trimming left V 0 bases short and J 0 bases short, with 8 bases between.

This clonotype was picked up a small number of times. The chain carries TRBV5-6 and TRBJ2-5, with TRBD1 matching over 8 bases. With V trimmed by 0 bases and J by 4 bases, 5 bases remained unmatched. Per the germline V gene, CDR1 is SGHDT and CDR2 is YYEEEE. The CDR3 covers 15 residues. CDR3 DNA: TGTGCCAGCAGCTTGGCGGTCAGGGGGCTAGAGACCCAGTACTTC. Translated, it gives CASSLAVRGLETQYF.

This clonotype was counted at least ten times. The V gene is TRBV7-8, the J gene TRBJ1-1, with D maybe TRBD1 (5 bases). This CDR3 is 17 amino acids long. Per the germline V gene, CDR1 is SGHVS and CDR2 is FQNEAQ. V dropped 2 bases and J dropped 1 base, with 17 bases sitting between them. CDR3 protein: CASSLSRQGIRNTEAFF. In DNA form, the CDR3 reads TGTGCCAGCAGCTTAAGTCGGCAGGGAATAAGGAACACTGAAGCTTTCTTT.

This clonotype has ten or more counts. The V gene is TRBV5-1, the J gene TRBJ2-3, with TRBD1 identical over 7 bases. The CDR3 contains 15 residues. Germline values: CDR1 SGHRS, CDR2 YFSETQ. With 5 bases clipped from V and 4 bases from J, the junction kept 10 bases outside the gene matches. The CDR3 region is CASSLTGTEADTQYF. The CDR3 DNA sequence: TGCGCCAGCAGTTTAACCGGGACAGAGGCAGATACGCAGTATTTT.

The gene calls are TRBV6-5 and TRBJ2-5; no reliable D call. Trimming took 0 bases from V and 1 from J, leaving 12 bases between them. The germline V gene encodes CDR1 MNHEY and CDR2 SVGAGI. This CDR3 is built from 16 residues. For the CDR3, the DNA is TGTGCCAGCAGTTACTCTGGCGGCGTACGCCAAGAGACCCAGTACTTC. Residues: CASSYSGGVRQETQYF.

This clonotype was observed at least ten times. The chain couples TRBV4-1 to TRBJ1-2, with TRBD1 as a possible D gene (6 bases). V lost 0 bases and J lost 3, with 8 bases in between. Germline assignment: CDR1 MGHRA and CDR2 YSYEKL. The CDR3 extends over 14 amino acids. The CDR3 protein is CASSQESGDYGYTF. DNA for the CDR3: TGCGCCAGCAGCCAAGAATCAGGGGACTATGGCTACACCTTC.

In this sample, this clonotype turned up many times. The V call is TRBV24-1, the J call TRBJ2-7, with no clear D. There are 13 residues in the CDR3. Germline CDR1 reads KGHDR; CDR2 reads SFDVKD. The germline V and J ends were trimmed by 6 bases and 0 bases, with 8 bases remaining between them. This chain's CDR3 is CATSPRSSYEQYF. DNA for the CDR3: TGTGCCACCAGTCCCCGCAGCTCCTACGAGCAGTACTTC.

In this sample, this clonotype turned up many times. The J gene is TRBJ2-7, the V gene TRBV20-1; TRBD2 agrees at 10 bases. CDR3 length: 14 residues. Germline assignment: CDR1 DFQATT and CDR2 SNEGSKA (reference sequence). The J segment lost 1 base and the V segment lost 1 base, leaving 1 base of the junction unmatched. CDR3 region: CSARVSGRSYEQYF. Here the CDR3 DNA reads TGCAGTGCTAGAGTTAGCGGGAGGTCCTACGAGCAGTACTTC.

At least ten counts were recorded for this clonotype. This chain links TRBV5-6 with TRBJ2-1; D remains ambiguous. Germline assignment: CDR1 SGHDT and CDR2 YYEEEE. The CDR3 is 13 amino acids. V lost 4 bases and J lost 9, with 14 bases in between. CDR3 nucleotide sequence: TGTGCCAGCAGCCTGGGCAGTGAATCTGAGCAGTTCTTC. This encodes CASSLGSESEQFF. Supplemented by reference TRBV5-6 and TRBJ2-1, the full variable domain reads DAGVTQSPTHLIKTRGQQVTLRCSPKSGHDTVSWYQQALGQGPQFIFQYYEEEERQRGNFPDRFSGHQFPNYSSELNVNALLLGDSALYLCASSLGSESEQFFGPGTRLTVL.

This clonotype was found many times. V usage is TRBV29-1 and J usage is TRBJ2-3; TRBD2 aligns across 14 bases. The CDR3 runs 14 residues. Germline V gene lookup returns CDR1 SQVTM and CDR2 ANQGSEA. The trim removed 6 bases at V and 6 bases at J, leaving 5 bases unmatched. The CDR3 is CSVRLAGGLDTQYF. In nucleotides, the CDR3 is TGCAGCGTCCGACTAGCGGGGGGGCTCGATACGCAGTATTTT.

The table lists this clonotype with many counts. The V and J genes are TRBV10-3 and TRBJ2-7; no reliable D call. The germline V and J ends were trimmed by 0 bases and 7 bases, with 10 bases remaining between them. The length of the CDR3 is 13 residues. Germline values: CDR1 ENHRY, CDR2 SYGVKD. CDR3 bases: TGTGCCATCAGTGAGTCTCGGGCATGGGAGCAGTACTTC. It specifies CAISESRAWEQYF.

At least ten counts were recorded for this clonotype. The rearrangement links TRBV6-1 to TRBJ1-4; weak D call: TRBD1 (5 bases). The V end lost 6 bases, the J end lost 4 bases, and 15 bases lay between the germline ends. This CDR3 is built from 15 residues. Per germline, CDR1 MNHNS and CDR2 SASEGT. The DNA of the CDR3 is TGTGCCAGCAGCTCCAGGGTTGGGGGTAATGAAAAACTGTTTTTT. Amino acids: CASSSRVGGNEKLFF.

Only one count was recorded for this clonotype. The V gene is TRBV7-9, the J gene TRBJ2-1, with 13 nucleotides matching TRBD2. In germline, CDR1 is SEHNR, CDR2 FQNEAQ (reference sequence). The CDR3 covers 16 residues. J gave up 8 bases and V 5 bases, and 9 bases lay outside the gene matches. The CDR3 sequence: CASSPKLAGGNDEQFF. CDR3 bases: TGTGCCAGCAGCCCGAAACTAGCGGGAGGGAACGATGAGCAGTTCTTC.

There are many counts of this clonotype. This chain links TRBV5-1 with TRBJ2-1, with 9 bases that match TRBD1. Germline loops: CDR1 SGHRS, CDR2 YFSETQ. After removal of 4 bases from V and 4 bases from J, the junction contained 6 bases not matched to a gene. The CDR3 is 15 amino acids. The CDR3 protein is CASSPSGTGYNEQFF. Written as DNA, the CDR3 is TGCGCCAGCAGCCCCTCCGGGACAGGGTACAATGAGCAGTTCTTC.

This clonotype was seen more than once but under ten times. The rearrangement joins TRBV5-1 to TRBJ2-1; 7 positions match TRBD2. CDR1 and CDR2 (germline): SGHRS, YFSETQ. V lost 6 bases and J lost 0; bases outside the gene matches: 18. This CDR3 comprises 19 residues. This chain's CDR3 is CASKGRRTPGRSSYNEQFF. The CDR3 nucleotides are TGCGCCAGCAAGGGAAGAAGGACGCCCGGGAGGAGCTCCTACAATGAGCAGTTCTTC.

Many counts were recorded for this clonotype. This chain links TRBV5-1 with TRBJ1-5, with 10 bases matching TRBD1. V dropped 4 bases and J dropped 7; count of bases not matched to a gene: 5. The CDR3 extends over 14 amino acids. Germline V lookup: CDR1 SGHRS, CDR2 YFSETQ. Here the CDR3 reads CASSPDRGDQPQHF. CDR3 DNA: TGCGCCAGCAGCCCGGACAGGGGGGACCAGCCCCAGCATTTT.